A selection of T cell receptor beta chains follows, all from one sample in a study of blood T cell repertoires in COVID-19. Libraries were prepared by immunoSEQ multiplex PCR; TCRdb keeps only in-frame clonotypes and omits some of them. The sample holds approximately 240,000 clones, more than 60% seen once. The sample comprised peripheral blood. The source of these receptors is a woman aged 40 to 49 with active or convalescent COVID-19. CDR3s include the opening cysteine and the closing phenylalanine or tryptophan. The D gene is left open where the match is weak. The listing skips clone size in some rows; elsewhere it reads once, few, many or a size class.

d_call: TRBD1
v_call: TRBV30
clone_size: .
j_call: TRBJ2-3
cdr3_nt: TGTGCCTGGAGTTTATCAGGGGGCGCGGATACGCAGTATTTT
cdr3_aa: CAWSLSGGADTQYF

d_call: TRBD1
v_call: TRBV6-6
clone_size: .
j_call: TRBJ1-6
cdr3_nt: TGTGCCAGCAGCCACCGAGACAGGGAGGCACCCCTCCACTTT
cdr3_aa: CASSHRDREAPLHF

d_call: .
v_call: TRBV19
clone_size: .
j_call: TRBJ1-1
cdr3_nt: TGTGCCATGCGGGGCTCGAACACTGAAGCTTTCTTT
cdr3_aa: CAMRGSNTEAFF

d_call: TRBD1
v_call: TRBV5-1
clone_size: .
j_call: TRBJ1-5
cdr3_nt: TGCGCCAGCAGCGAGGGACAGGGGGGTCATCAGCCCCAGCATTTT
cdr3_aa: CASSEGQGGHQPQHF

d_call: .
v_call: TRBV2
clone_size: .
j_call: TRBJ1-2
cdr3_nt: TGTGCCAGCAGTGAATTATCCGTTTTCTATGGCTACACCTTC
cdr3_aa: CASSELSVFYGYTF

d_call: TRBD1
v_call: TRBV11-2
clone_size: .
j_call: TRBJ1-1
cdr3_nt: TGTGCCAGCAGCGTGGACAGGGCGATGAACACTGAAGCTTTCTTT
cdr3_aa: CASSVDRAMNTEAFF

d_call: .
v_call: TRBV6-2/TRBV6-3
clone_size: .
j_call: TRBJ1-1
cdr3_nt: TGTGCCAGCAGTTACTCTTCAGGGATGAACACTGAAGCTTTCTTT
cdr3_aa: CASSYSSGMNTEAFF

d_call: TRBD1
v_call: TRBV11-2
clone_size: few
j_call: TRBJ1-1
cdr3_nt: TGTGCCAGCAGCTTAGCAGGGGGATGGGGTGAAGCTTTCTTT
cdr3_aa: CASSLAGGWGEAFF

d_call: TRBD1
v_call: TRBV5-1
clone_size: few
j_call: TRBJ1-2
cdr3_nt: TGCGCCAGCAGCTTACAGGGGAACTATGGCTACACCTTC
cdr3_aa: CASSLQGNYGYTF

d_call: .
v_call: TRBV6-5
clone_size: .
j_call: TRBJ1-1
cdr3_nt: TGTGCCAGCAGTTACTCGCGAGGGGGTCTTAGCACTGAAGCTTTCTTT
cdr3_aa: CASSYSRGGLSTEAFF

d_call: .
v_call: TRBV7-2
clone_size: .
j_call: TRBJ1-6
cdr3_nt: TGTGCCAGCAGCTTAGTAGGGGGTCGGGGCTCACCCCTCCACTTT
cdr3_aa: CASSLVGGRGSPLHF

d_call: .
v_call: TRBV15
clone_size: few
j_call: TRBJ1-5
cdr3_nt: TGTGCCACCAGCGGTAGGGGTCCCCAGCATTTT
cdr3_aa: CATSGRGPQHF

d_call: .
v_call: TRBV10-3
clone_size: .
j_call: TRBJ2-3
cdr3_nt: TGTGCCATCGGACTCACGATCTTCACAGATACGCAGTATTTT
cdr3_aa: CAIGLTIFTDTQYF

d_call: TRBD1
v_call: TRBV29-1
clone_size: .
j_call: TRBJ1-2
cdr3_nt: TGCAGCGTTCGGGACAGAGACTATGGCTACACCTTC
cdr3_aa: CSVRDRDYGYTF

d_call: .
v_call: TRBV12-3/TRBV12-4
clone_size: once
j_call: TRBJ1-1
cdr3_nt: TGTGCCAGCAGCTGGGAGGACACTGAAGCTTTCTTT
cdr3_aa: CASSWEDTEAFF

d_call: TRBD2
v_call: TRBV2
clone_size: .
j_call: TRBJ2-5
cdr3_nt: TGTGGAGCGGGGAGCCATCTTCAAGAGACCCAGTACTTC
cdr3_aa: CGAGSHLQETQYF

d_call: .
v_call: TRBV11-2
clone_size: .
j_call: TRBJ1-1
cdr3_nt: TGTGCCAGCAGCTCCCTCCGAGGGGCTTTCTTT
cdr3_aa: CASSSLRGAFF

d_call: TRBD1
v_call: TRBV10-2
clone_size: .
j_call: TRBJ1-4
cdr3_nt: TGCGCCAGCAGTGGACAGGGTGGACTGGGTGAAAAACTGTTTTTT
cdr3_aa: CASSGQGGLGEKLFF

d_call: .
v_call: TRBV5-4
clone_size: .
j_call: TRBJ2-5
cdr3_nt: TGTGCCAGCAGCTTGAATCGCCGGGGTGGAGAGACCCAGTACTTC
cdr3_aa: CASSLNRRGGETQYF

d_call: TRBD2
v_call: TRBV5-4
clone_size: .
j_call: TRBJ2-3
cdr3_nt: TGTGCCAGCAGCCGTCGGACTAGCGGGGGGGCAGATACGCAGTATTTT
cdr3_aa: CASSRRTSGGADTQYF

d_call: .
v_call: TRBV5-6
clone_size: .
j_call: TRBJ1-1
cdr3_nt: TGTGCCAGCAGCTGGGGGCCGAGCATCGACACTGAAGCTTTCTTT
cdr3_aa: CASSWGPSIDTEAFF

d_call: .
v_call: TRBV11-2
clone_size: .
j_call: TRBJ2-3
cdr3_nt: TGTGCCAGCAGCTTACTGACAGGCACAGATACGCAGTATTTT
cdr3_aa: CASSLLTGTDTQYF

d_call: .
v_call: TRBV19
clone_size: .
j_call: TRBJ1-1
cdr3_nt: TGTGCCAGTAGTGTGGACAGAAAGAACACTGAAGCTTTCTTT
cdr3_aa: CASSVDRKNTEAFF

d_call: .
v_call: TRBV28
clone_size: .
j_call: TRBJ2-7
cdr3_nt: TGTGCCACGGCGGACAGCCCCTACGAGCAGTACTTC
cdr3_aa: CATADSPYEQYF

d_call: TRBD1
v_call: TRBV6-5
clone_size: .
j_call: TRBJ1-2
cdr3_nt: TGTGCCAGCAGTACCGGGACAGGGGACAGCTACACCTTC
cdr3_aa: CASSTGTGDSYTF

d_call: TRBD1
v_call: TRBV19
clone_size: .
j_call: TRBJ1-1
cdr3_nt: TGTGCCAGTAGTTCCACAGGGGGCACTGAAGCTTTCTTT
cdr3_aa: CASSSTGGTEAFF

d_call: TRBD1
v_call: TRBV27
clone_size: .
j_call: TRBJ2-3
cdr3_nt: TGTGCCAGCAGTTTACTACAGGGGGCATGGGCAGATACGCAGTATTTT
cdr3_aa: CASSLLQGAWADTQYF

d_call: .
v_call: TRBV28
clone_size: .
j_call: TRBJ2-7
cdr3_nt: TGTGCCAGCAGCCCCTATCTCATAGTCTCCTACGAGCAGTACTTC
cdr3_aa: CASSPYLIVSYEQYF

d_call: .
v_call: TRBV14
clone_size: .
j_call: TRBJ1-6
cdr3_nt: TGTGCCAGCAGCCAAGAGGGACTCTATAATTCACCCCTCCACTTT
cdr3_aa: CASSQEGLYNSPLHF

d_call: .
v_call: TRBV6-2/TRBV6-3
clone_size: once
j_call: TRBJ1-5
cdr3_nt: TGTGCCAGCAGTTACTACCCCCAGGGTATTAGCAATCAGCCCCAGCATTTT
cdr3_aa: CASSYYPQGISNQPQHF

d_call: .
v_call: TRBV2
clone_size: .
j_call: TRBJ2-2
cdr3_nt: TGTGCCAGCAGGGACACCCTATACACCGGGGAGCTGTTTTTT
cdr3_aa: CASRDTLYTGELFF

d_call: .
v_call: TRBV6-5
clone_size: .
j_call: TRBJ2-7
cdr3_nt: TGTGCCAGCAGCGGGGGTCTTTACGAGCAGTACTTC
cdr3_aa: CASSGGLYEQYF

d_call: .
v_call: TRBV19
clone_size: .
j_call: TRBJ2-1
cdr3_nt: TGTGCCAGTAGTAAGTCCTCCAGGGTGGGCAATGAGCAGTTCTTC
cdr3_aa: CASSKSSRVGNEQFF

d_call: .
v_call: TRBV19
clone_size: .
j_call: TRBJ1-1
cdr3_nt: TGTGCCAGTAGTATAGTAGCCGGGGCTGAAGCTTTCTTT
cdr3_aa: CASSIVAGAEAFF

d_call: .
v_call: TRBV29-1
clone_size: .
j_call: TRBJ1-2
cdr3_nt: TGCAGCGTTGAAGGGGGCCATGGCTACACCTTC
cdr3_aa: CSVEGGHGYTF

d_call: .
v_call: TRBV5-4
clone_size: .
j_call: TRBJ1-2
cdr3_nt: TGTGCCAGCAGCTTGGGGGGGCAGTCGCACTATGGCTACACCTTC
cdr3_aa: CASSLGGQSHYGYTF

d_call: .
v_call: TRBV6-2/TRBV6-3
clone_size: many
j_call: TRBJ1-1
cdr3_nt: TGTGCCAGCAGTGGCTGGGGGGGCGGAACTGAAGCTTTCTTT
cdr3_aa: CASSGWGGGTEAFF

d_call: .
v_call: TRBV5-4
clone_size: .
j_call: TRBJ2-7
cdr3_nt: TGTGCCAGCAGCCAGAGACAGGGACTCTCCTACGAGCAGTACTTC
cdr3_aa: CASSQRQGLSYEQYF

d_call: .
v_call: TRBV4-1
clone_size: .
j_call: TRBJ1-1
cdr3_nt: TGCGCCAGCAGCCAAAAAACGGACACTGAAGCTTTCTTT
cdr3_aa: CASSQKTDTEAFF

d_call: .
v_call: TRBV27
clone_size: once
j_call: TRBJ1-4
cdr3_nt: TGTGCCAGCACCCCGGCAACTAATGAAAAACTGTTTTTT
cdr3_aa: CASTPATNEKLFF

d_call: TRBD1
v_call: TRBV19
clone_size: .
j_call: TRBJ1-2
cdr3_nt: TGTGCCAGTACCTTAGGGACAGCTTATGGCTACACCTTC
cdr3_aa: CASTLGTAYGYTF

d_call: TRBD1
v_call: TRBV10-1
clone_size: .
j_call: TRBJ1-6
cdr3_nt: TGCGCCAGTTCCGGGACAGTAAATTCACCCCTCCACTTT
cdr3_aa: CASSGTVNSPLHF

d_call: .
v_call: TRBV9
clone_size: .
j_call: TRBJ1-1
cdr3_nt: TGTGCCAGCAGCGTAGAAGGAGGCAGGGGCACTGAAGCTTTCTTT
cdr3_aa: CASSVEGGRGTEAFF

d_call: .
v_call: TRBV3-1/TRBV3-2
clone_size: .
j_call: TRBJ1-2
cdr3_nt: TGTGCCAGCAGCCTGGGGGGAGGGACGGGGAAATTATACTATGGCTACACCTTC
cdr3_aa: CASSLGGGTGKLYYGYTF

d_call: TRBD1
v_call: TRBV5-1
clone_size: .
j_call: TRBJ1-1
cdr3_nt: TGCGCCAGCAGCAGCGCCAGGACAGGGGTGAACACTGAAGCTTTCTTT
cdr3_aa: CASSSARTGVNTEAFF

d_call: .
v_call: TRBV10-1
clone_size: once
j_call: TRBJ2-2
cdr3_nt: TGCGCCAGCAGTTCCGGTCCAGGGTCCACCGGGGAGCTGTTTTTT
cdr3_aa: CASSSGPGSTGELFF

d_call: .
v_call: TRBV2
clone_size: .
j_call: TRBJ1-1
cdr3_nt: TGTGCCAGCAGTGGTTGGGGGGGAGACCTATATGCTTTCTTT
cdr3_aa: CASSGWGGDLYAFF

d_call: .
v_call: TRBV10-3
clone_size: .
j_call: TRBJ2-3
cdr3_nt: TGTGCCATCAGCGTCACGGTGCCAGATACGCAGTATTTT
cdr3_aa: CAISVTVPDTQYF

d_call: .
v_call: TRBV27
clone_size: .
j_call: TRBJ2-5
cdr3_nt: TGTGCCAGCAGTTCGGGGTATCAAGAGACCCAGTACTTC
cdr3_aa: CASSSGYQETQYF

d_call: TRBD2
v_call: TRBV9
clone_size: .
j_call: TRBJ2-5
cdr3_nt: TGTGCCAGCAGCGGGGGACTAGCGGGGATACAAGAGACCCAGTACTTC
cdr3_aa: CASSGGLAGIQETQYF

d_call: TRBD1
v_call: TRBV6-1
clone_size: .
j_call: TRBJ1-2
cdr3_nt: TGTGCCAGCAGTGATGGGACAGGGGGCGGTGTACGTTATGGCTACACCTTC
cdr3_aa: CASSDGTGGGVRYGYTF

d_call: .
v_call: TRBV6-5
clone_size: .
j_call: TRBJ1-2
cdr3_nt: TGTGCCAGCAGTTACGAACAGGGAGCCAACTATGGCTACACCTTC
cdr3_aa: CASSYEQGANYGYTF

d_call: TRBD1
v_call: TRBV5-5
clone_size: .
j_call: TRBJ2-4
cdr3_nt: TGTGCCAGCAGCTTGTCTCAGGGGGCCGGGGCCAAAAACATTCAGTACTTC
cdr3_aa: CASSLSQGAGAKNIQYF

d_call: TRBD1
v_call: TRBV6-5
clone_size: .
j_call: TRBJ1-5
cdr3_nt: TGTGCCAGCAGCAGGACAGGGAGCGGCAATCAGCCCCAGCATTTT
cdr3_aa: CASSRTGSGNQPQHF

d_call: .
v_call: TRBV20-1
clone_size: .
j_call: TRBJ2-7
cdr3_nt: TGCAGTGCCCGTCGGAGGGACGAGCAGTACTTC
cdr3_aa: CSARRRDEQYF

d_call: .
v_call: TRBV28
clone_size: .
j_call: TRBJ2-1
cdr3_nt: TGTGCCAGCAGTTACACTACAGGGGAGCAGTTCTTC
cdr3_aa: CASSYTTGEQFF

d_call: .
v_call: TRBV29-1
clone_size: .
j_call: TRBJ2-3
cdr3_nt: TGCAGCGCAAACCGCGCAGGGGGCACAGATACGCAGTATTTT
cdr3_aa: CSANRAGGTDTQYF